This record looks at one TCR beta chain sequence and its context. Its antigen is undetermined. This specimen includes other DNA sequences encoding the same CDR3. The source of the sample is a study of OX40 agonist ivuxolimab in advanced cancers. Study information: Recorded diagnoses for dose-escalation patients were hepatocellular carcinoma, melanoma, renal cell or head and neck cancer. Study-level findings and limits: On average, a greater number of expanded clones characterised CD8+ T cells relative to CD4+. Normalized T-cell clonal expansion was also low in some nonresponders.

Profiled with immunoSEQ multiplex PCR; TCRdb holds only in-frame clones, not every one. Of about 67,000 clones in the sample, about 84% were seen once. The input for sequencing was CD4+ or CD8+ T cells sorted from blood, taken in a trial of the OX40 agonist ivuxolimab. The sequence was collected from an adult with an advanced solid tumor such as melanoma, head and neck, liver or kidney cancer.

CDR3 loop: CASSSGGAPYEQYF. In DNA form, the CDR3 reads TGCGCCAGCAGCTCAGGGGGAGCTCCTTACGAGCAGTACTTC. The V gene is TRBV5-1, the J gene TRBJ2-7; 7 nucleotides agree with TRBD1. Germline CDR1 is SGHRS and CDR2 is YFSETQ. The junction had 7 bases not matched to a gene; V was cut back by 3 bases and J by 4 bases. The CDR3 is made up of 14 amino acids.